This T cell receptor beta chain stems from a study of shared clonotypes between healthy human individuals. With regard to this clone: The antigen remains undetermined.

The assay was immunoSEQ multiplex PCR, and TCRdb's table has in-frame clones only and misses some. The sample carries roughly 1,800,000 clones, just under 95% recorded once. Notes on the study in general: Owing to a small donor count, the genetic and exposure-history diversity represented was limited.

The naive CD8 subset, CD45RO-negative cells positively selected for CCR7, excluded terminally differentiated effector memory CD45RA+ cells. This receptor was obtained from a man between 18 and 29 years old in good health. Sequenced input: naive CD8+ T cells sorted from blood.

The CDR3 DNA follows: TGTGCCAGCAGTCTCCCCGGGACAGGGGTTTTTGAGACCCAGTACTTC. Translation gives CASSLPGTGVFETQYF. The gene calls are TRBV25-1 and TRBJ2-5, with 10 bases that match TRBD1. V trimming: 5 bases; J trimming: 5 bases; junction bases outside the gene matches: 11. The CDR3 runs to 16 residues. The germline gives CDR1 MGHDK, CDR2 SYGVNS. Filled out from reference TRBV25-1 and TRBJ2-5, the complete variable domain reads EADIYQTPRYLVIGTGKKITLECSQTMGHDKMYWYQQDPGMELHLIHYSYGVNSTEKGDLSSESTVSRIRTEHFPLTLESARPSHTSQYLCASSLPGTGVFETQYFGPGTRLLVL.